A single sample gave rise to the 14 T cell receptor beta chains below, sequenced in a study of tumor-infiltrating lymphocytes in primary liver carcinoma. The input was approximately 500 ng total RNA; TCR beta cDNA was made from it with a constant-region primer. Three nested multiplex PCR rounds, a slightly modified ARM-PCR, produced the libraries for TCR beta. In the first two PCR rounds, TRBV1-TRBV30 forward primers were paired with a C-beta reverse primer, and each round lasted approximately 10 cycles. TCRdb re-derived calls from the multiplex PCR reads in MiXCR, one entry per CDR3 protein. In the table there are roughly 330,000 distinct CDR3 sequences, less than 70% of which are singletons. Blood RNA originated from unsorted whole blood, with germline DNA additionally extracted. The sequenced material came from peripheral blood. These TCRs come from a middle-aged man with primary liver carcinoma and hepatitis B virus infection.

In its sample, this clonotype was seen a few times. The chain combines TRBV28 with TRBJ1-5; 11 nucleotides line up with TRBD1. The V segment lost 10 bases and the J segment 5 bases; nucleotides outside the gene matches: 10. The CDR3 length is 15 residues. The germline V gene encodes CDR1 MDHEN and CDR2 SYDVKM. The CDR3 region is CATGRTGGNYQPQHF. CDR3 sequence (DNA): TGTGCCACGGGGAGGACAGGGGGCAATTATCAGCCCCAGCATTTT.

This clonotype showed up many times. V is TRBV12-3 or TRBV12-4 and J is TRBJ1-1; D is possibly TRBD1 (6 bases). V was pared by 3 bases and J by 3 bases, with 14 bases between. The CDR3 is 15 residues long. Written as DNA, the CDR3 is TGTGCCAGCAGTTTTACTCAGGGGCGCCACACTGAAGCTTTCTTT. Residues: CASSFTQGRHTEAFF.

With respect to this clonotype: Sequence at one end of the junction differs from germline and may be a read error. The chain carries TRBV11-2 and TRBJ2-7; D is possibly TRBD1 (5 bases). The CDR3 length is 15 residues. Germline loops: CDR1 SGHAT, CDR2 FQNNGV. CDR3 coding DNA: TGTGCAAGCAGCTTAGATTGGGCAGGGCCCTACGGGCAGTACTTC. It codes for CASSLDWAGPYGQYF.

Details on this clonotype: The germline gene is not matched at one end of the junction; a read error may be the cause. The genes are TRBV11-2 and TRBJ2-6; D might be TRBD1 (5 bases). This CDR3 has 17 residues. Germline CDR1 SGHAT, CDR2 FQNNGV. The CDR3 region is CASSRTTRRSGADVLTF. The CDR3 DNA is TGTGCCAGCAGCCGAACCACCCGACGTTCTGGGGCCGACGTCCTGACTTTC.

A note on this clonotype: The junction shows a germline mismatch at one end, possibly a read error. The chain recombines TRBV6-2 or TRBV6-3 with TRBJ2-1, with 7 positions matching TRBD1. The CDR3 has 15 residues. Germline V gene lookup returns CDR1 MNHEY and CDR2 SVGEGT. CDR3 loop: CTSNPRQGSDNEQFF. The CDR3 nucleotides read TGTACCAGCAATCCACGACAGGGAAGTGACAATGAGCAGTTCTTC.

The CDR3: CASSYSYGEVAGVLETQYF. CDR3 nucleotide sequence: TGTGCCAGCAGTTACTCCTATGGAGAAGTAGCGGGAGTTTTGGAGACCCAGTACTTC. The chain has TRBV6-5 and TRBJ2-5; 9 nucleotides match TRBD2. Germline V CDR1 and CDR2: MNHEY, SVGAGI. The CDR3 has 19 amino acids. V lost 0 bases and J lost 5; bases outside the gene matches: 16.

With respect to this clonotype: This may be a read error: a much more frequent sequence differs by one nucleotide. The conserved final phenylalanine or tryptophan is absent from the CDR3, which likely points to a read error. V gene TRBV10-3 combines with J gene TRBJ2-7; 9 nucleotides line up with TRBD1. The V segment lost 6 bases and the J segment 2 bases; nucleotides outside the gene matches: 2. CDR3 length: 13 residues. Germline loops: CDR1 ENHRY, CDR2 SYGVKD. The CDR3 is CAISGDRAYEQYL. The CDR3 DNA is TGTGCCATCAGCGGGGACAGGGCCTACGAGCAGTACCTC.

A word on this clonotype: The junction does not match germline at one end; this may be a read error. CDR3 nucleotides: TGTGCCTGGAGTGGGAGGGACGGATTCTACGATCAGTACTTC. Amino acids: CAWSGRDGFYDQYF. The J gene is TRBJ2-7, the V gene TRBV30; maybe TRBD2 (6 bases). The CDR3 runs 14 residues. Germline-derived CDR1 and CDR2 are GTSNPN and SVGIG (reference sequence).

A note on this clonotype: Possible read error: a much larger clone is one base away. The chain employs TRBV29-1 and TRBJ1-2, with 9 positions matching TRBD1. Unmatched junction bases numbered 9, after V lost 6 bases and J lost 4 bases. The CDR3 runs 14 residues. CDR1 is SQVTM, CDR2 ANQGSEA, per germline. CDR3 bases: TGCAGCGTCGCACTGACAGGGGGAACCTATGGCTACACCTTC. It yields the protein CSVALTGGTYGYTF.

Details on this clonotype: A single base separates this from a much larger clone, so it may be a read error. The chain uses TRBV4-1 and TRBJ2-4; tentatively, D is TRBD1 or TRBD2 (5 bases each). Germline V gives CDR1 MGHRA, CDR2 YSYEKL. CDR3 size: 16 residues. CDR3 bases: TGCGCCAGCAGACAAGACTCGAGGGGTGGGGCGGGCATTCAGTACTTC. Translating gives CASRQDSRGGAGIQYF.

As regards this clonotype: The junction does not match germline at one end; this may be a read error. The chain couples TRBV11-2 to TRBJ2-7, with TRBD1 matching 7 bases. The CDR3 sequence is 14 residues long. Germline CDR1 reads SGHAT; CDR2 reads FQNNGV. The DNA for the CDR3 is TGTGTCAGCAGCCCGGACAGGATATCCAACGAGCAGTACTTC. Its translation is CVSSPDRISNEQYF.

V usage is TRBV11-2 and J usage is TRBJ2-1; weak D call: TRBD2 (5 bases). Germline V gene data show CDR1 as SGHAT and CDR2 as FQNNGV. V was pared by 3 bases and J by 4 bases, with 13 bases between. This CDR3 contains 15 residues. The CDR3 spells CASSLRKAVYNEQFF. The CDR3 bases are TGTGCCAGCAGCTTGAGAAAAGCGGTGTACAATGAGCAGTTCTTC.

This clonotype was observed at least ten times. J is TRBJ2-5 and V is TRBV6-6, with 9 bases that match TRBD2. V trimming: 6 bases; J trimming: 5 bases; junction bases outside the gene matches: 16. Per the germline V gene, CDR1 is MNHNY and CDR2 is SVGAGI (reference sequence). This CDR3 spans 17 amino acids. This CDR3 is CASSKGVLSGSGETQYF. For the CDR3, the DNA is TGTGCCAGCAGCAAAGGAGTTCTTAGCGGGAGCGGTGAGACCCAGTACTTC.

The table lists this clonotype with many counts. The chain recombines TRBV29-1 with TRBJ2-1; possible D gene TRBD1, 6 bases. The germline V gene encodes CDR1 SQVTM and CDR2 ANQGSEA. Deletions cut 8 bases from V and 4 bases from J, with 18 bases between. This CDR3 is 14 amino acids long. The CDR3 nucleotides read TGCAGCCTCAGAGTGGGGGCCGCATACAATGAGCAGTTCTTC. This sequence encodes CSLRVGAAYNEQFF.